A single T cell receptor beta chain is shown here with its context. The antigen remains undetermined. The entry originates in a study of regulatory T cells in long-lasting Graves disease. Overall study findings and caveats: Those with persistent disease had in common more public clonotypes (approximately 2,500) than new patients (roughly 1,000).

Sequencing libraries for TCR beta were prepared with iRepertoire HTBI primers and Arm-PCR of CDR3 regions. Each CDR3 protein is one row after TCRdb ran MiXCR on the multiplex PCR reads. The sample carries around 460,000 distinct CDR3 sequences, roughly 23% recorded once. Time point: persistent/refractory GD, antithyroid drugs over 5 years with positive TRAb. Scientists built the TCR library using RNA that was extracted from PBMCs. The sample here was peripheral blood mononuclear cells (PBMCs), taken when the disease was refractory, from a patient treated with antithyroid drugs. This clonotype was sampled from a female donor with Graves disease.

In DNA, the CDR3 is TGCGCCAGCAGCCTCGGGACTAGCGGGAACTACAATGAGCAGTTCTTC. Translating it yields CASSLGTSGNYNEQFF. The V gene is TRBV5-1, the J gene TRBJ2-1, with 13 bases matching TRBD2. CDR1 and CDR2 from the germline V gene are SGHRS and YFSETQ. The CDR3 is 16 residues long. The V gene end was trimmed by 4 bases and the J gene end by 3 bases; junction bases not matched to a gene: 4.